This TCR beta chain was recorded in a study of OX40 agonist ivuxolimab in advanced cancers. Looking at the study overall: The diagnoses of dose-escalation patients were hepatocellular carcinoma, melanoma, renal cell or head and neck cancer. Notes on the study in general: The antigen specificity of the peripheral T cells (those that were expanded) was not determined. Doses of 0.1 to 3.0 mg/kg were accompanied by clonal expansion of CD4+ and CD8+ blood T cells by week 6.

The V and J ends lost 3 bases and 4 bases, in that order; junction bases with no gene match: 10. Germline lookup yields CDR1 KGHSH and CDR2 LQKENI. The CDR3 totals 16 residues. Comments on this clone: The antigen remains undetermined.

Only in-frame clones appear in the TCRdb table, and some are missing; sequencing was by immunoSEQ multiplex PCR. Among about 34,000 clones, about four fifths were seen once, and the ten largest hold roughly 2.5%. The receptor was derived from an adult with an advanced solid tumor such as melanoma, head and neck, liver or kidney cancer. The gene calls are TRBV18 and TRBJ2-5; 8 bases align to TRBD2. Source: CD4+ or CD8+ T cells sorted from blood, taken in a trial of the OX40 agonist ivuxolimab. CDR3 in DNA: TGTGCCAGCTCACCGCGCGGGCGGGGGGCAGGAGAGACCCAGTACTTC. This gives the protein CASSPRGRGAGETQYF. The full variable domain, in which reference TRBV18 and TRBJ2-5 provide the parts outside the CDR3, is NAGVMQNPRHLVRRRGQEARLRCSPMKGHSHVYWYRQLPEEGLKFMVYLQKENIIDESGMPKERFSAEFPKEGPSILRIQQVVRGDSAAYFCASSPRGRGAGETQYFGPGTRLLVL.